This T cell receptor beta chain was sequenced for a study of metastatic and nonmetastatic thyroid tumors. Study context: Across peripheral blood and tumor or nodule tissue samples taken from malignant and benign thyroid patients, the repertoires were compared with one another. Study-wide results and limits: Reportedly, malignant thyroid tumors had significantly higher TCR beta diversity than benign nodules, in blood and tumor.

Original analysis: The study built a papillary thyroid cancer distant-metastasis classifier from CDR3 differences across clinicopathological groups. With MiXCR, TCRdb reprocessed the PCR reads. The V and J calls and clone size are TCRdb's, not the authors'. This sample carries about 47,000 clones, 24% of them seen once, and the ten largest clones take about 3.5%. Turning to this clone: Its target is not known.

CDR3 length: 14 amino acids. Germline V CDR1 and CDR2: MNHEY, SVGEGT. J gave up 15 bases and V 6 bases, and 12 bases lay outside the gene matches. Patients were all untreated before their thyroid surgery. The chain uses TRBV6-2 or TRBV6-3 and TRBJ2-1, with 12 bases that match TRBD2. The specimen was blood. This clonotype was sampled from a male donor with papillary thyroid cancer or a benign thyroid nodule (not recorded which). Some clones in this sample may be carry-over from other donors' samples. The DNA for the CDR3 is TGTGCCAGCAGGGCTAGCGGGAGGGGGAATGAGAGGTTCTTC. Translation: CASRASGRGNERFF.